This TCR beta chain is drawn from a study of blood T cell repertoires in COVID-19. In the original processing: Reference gene primer amplification gave estimated nucleated cell counts. Assay used: immunoSEQ multiplex PCR; TCRdb lists only in-frame clones, some missing. V, J and clone size are those of that table, while D and trimming were read from the DNA. Seen here are some 460,000 clones, about 85% observed once, and the top ten hold 0.7%. Recovered status applied to Cohort 3 donors who had two consecutive negative PCRs. It also applied to those with clearance or with symptom resolution. V shed 8 bases and J 2 bases; nucleotides not matched to a gene: 9. The V gene's germline CDR1 is MNHEY and CDR2 SVGAGI. The CDR3 has 15 amino acids.

This clonotype originated in a woman aged 18-35 years who had recovered from COVID-19. The J gene is TRBJ2-3, the V gene TRBV6-5; 8 nucleotides match TRBD2. The sequenced sample was PBMCs or T cells enriched from blood (not recorded which). CDR3 protein: CASGNSGEYTDTQYF. The CDR3, as DNA: TGTGCCAGCGGGAATAGCGGGGAATACACAGATACGCAGTATTTT.